Below are 17 T cell receptor beta chains sequenced from a single sample in a study of blood T cells in healthy people across ages. A sample-barcoded 5' primer and a J-beta primer mix were used in a second PCR of roughly 7 to 11 cycles. TCRdb re-derived calls from the 5' RACE reads in MiXCR, one entry per CDR3 protein. The sample carries some 1.8 million distinct CDR3 sequences, about 39% recorded once. The sample consisted of blood. These receptor sequences come from a human donor in good health.

The chain carries TRBV30 and TRBJ2-2, with D perhaps matching TRBD1 (6 bases). CDR1 is GTSNPN, CDR2 SVGIG, per germline (reference sequence). The CDR3 covers 14 residues. Trimming removed 4 bases at V and 1 base at J, with 10 bases between. The CDR3 reads CAWNQGMNTGELFF. In nucleotides, the CDR3 is TGTGCCTGGAATCAGGGGATGAACACCGGGGAGCTGTTTTTT.

This clonotype has a handful of counts. V and J are TRBV18 and TRBJ1-1; unclear D gene. Germline CDR1 reads KGHSH; CDR2 reads LQKENI. CDR3 length: 14 amino acids. Trimming left V 0 bases short and J 1 base short, with 6 bases between. CDR3 amino acids: CASSPPLGNTEAFF. DNA for the CDR3: TGTGCCAGCTCACCACCCTTGGGGAACACTGAAGCTTTCTTT.

This clonotype has more than one count but fewer than ten. This sequence joins TRBV20-1 and TRBJ2-1, with 8 bases aligning to TRBD1. V trimming: 5 bases; J trimming: 3 bases; junction bases outside the gene matches: 9. The CDR3 is 15 amino acids. CDR1 is DFQATT, CDR2 SNEGSKA, per germline (reference sequence). CDR3 residues: CSAVGRQGFYNEQFF. CDR3 nucleotides: TGCAGTGCTGTAGGCCGACAGGGGTTCTACAATGAGCAGTTCTTC.

The chain is built from TRBV6-2 or TRBV6-3 and TRBJ2-6, with D tentatively TRBD1 or TRBD2 (6 bases each). Per the germline V gene, CDR1 is MNHEY and CDR2 is SVGEGT. The CDR3 sequence is 13 residues long. Trimming took 11 bases from V and 10 from J, leaving 18 bases between them. The CDR3 region has the DNA TGTGCCTTGAACGGAGGGGGGAAGAACGTCCTGACTTTC. This sequence encodes CALNGGGKNVLTF.

Notes on this clonotype: At one end, the junction sequence differs from germline, possibly due to a read error. The chain couples TRBV29-1 to TRBJ2-1; D gene ambiguous. CDR1 is SQVTM, CDR2 ANQGSEA, per germline. The CDR3 has 16 amino acids. The CDR3 DNA follows: TGCGGCGTTTACAGTTGGGTCCTCAGCTCCTACAATGAGCAGTTCTTC. It is translated as CGVYSWVLSSYNEQFF.

There are a few counts of this clonotype. The V call is TRBV7-8, the J call TRBJ2-1; 7 bases match TRBD1. Losses at the gene ends were 5 bases for V and 15 bases for J; bases not matched to a gene: 13. In germline, CDR1 is SGHVS, CDR2 FQNEAQ. The CDR3 has 13 amino acids. The CDR3: CASSPLSTGVSFF. In nucleotides, the CDR3 is TGTGCCAGCAGCCCCCTTAGTACAGGGGTTTCGTTCTTC. Full variable domain (missing parts from reference TRBV7-8 and TRBJ2-1): GAGVSQSPRYKVAKRGQDVALRCDPISGHVSLFWYQQALGQGPEFLTYFQNEAQLDKSGLPSDRFFAERPEGSVSTLKIQRTQQEDSAVYLCASSPLSTGVSFFGPGTRLTVL.

The chain recombines TRBV29-1 with TRBJ2-1; D is possibly TRBD2 (7 bases). The V gene's germline CDR1 is SQVTM and CDR2 ANQGSEA. With 5 bases removed from V and 1 base from J, the gap between germline ends came to 9 bases. The CDR3 is made up of 13 amino acids. CDR3 DNA: TGCAGCGTTCGGGGGGCGTCCTACAATGAGCAGTTCTTC. It encodes CSVRGASYNEQFF.

This clonotype was found many times. This chain links TRBV20-1 with TRBJ1-2; a weak D match, TRBD1 (5 bases). The germline V gene encodes CDR1 DFQATT and CDR2 SNEGSKA (reference sequence). The V gene lost 1 base and the J gene lost 5 bases, with 11 bases spanning the gap. CDR3 length: 13 residues. As DNA, the CDR3 is TGCAGTGCTAGAGTAGAAGGGGCATATGGCTACACCTTC. Its protein is CSARVEGAYGYTF.

This clonotype was counted a single time. The chain is built from TRBV7-2 and TRBJ1-3; D possibly corresponds to TRBD1 (5 bases). The CDR3 is 16 residues long. CDR1 and CDR2 (germline): SGHTA, FQGNSA. Between the trimmed V and J ends, which lost 5 bases and 3 bases, there was a span of 17 bases. CDR3 residues: CASSPAGTVFGNTIYF. The DNA of the CDR3 is TGTGCCAGCAGCCCAGCCGGGACGGTCTTTGGAAACACCATATATTTT.

Of note for this clonotype: This may be a read error: a much more frequent sequence differs by one nucleotide. The chain has TRBV20-1 and TRBJ2-4; D ambiguous. The CDR3 runs to 14 residues. The germline gives CDR1 DFQATT, CDR2 SNEGSKA (reference sequence). The CDR3 here is CSASADWIKNVQYF. CDR3 bases: TGCAGTGCTAGTGCAGACTGGATCAAAAACGTTCAGTACTTC.

This clonotype was observed once. V usage is TRBV9 and J usage is TRBJ1-1, with 9 bases lining up with TRBD1. The CDR3 has 17 residues. The J segment lost 5 bases and the V segment lost 0 bases, leaving 11 bases of the junction unmatched. Germline CDR1 SGDLS, CDR2 YYNGEE. CDR3 amino acids: CASSVGLGQGYETEAFF. CDR3 bases: TGTGCCAGCAGCGTAGGTCTGGGACAGGGCTATGAAACTGAAGCTTTCTTT. Looking up the rest from reference TRBV9 and TRBJ1-1 gives the full variable domain: DSGVTQTPKHLITATGQRVTLRCSPRSGDLSVYWYQQSLDQGLQFLIQYYNGEERAKGNILERFSAQQFPDLHSELNLSSLELGDSALYFCASSVGLGQGYETEAFFGQGTRLTVV.

The V gene is TRBV15, the J gene TRBJ1-1, with no clear D. This CDR3 has 16 residues. Germline lookup yields CDR1 LNHNV and CDR2 YYDKDF (reference sequence). Between the trimmed V and J ends, which lost 1 base and 1 base, there was a span of 13 bases. The CDR3 DNA sequence: TGTGCCACCAGCAGAGGTGTCACGGCGGAGAACACTGAAGCTTTCTTT. Translation gives CATSRGVTAENTEAFF.

Turning to this clonotype: One end of the junction does not line up with germline, which may come from a read error. This chain uses TRBV4-1 with TRBJ1-2; 7 positions agree with TRBD1. Germline loops: CDR1 MGHRA, CDR2 YSYEKL. The CDR3 contains 13 residues. In DNA, the CDR3 is TGCGCCAGCAGCCAAGAGACAGGGTATGGCTACGCCTTC. Amino acid sequence: CASSQETGYGYAF.

J is TRBJ2-3 and V is TRBV4-3; a possible D gene is TRBD2 (6 bases). The germline gives CDR1 LGHNA, CDR2 YSLEER. V was clipped by 0 bases and J by 4 bases, with 20 bases between them. CDR3 size: 18 residues. CDR3 sequence reads: CASSQERSRELAADTQYF. Here the CDR3 DNA reads TGCGCCAGCAGCCAAGAAAGGTCCCGGGAACTAGCTGCAGATACGCAGTATTTT.

This clonotype was picked up a small number of times. The genes are TRBV6-2 or TRBV6-3 and TRBJ2-7, with D perhaps matching TRBD2 (6 bases). Trimming removed 1 base at V and 6 bases at J, with 7 bases between. Germline CDR1 is MNHEY and CDR2 is SVGEGT. The CDR3 is made up of 12 amino acids. CDR3 sequence: CASSYWRGEQYF. DNA for the CDR3: TGTGCCAGCAGTTACTGGAGGGGCGAGCAGTACTTC.

The chain uses TRBV3-1 and TRBJ1-6, with TRBD1 matching 9 bases. The CDR3 covers 16 residues. J gave up 14 bases and V 4 bases, and 15 bases lay outside the gene matches. Germline-derived CDR1 and CDR2 are LGHDT and YNNKEL (reference sequence). The CDR3 DNA sequence: TGTGCCAGCAGCCTACCCACGGGACAGGGAACGTCATCCCTCCACTTT. Residues: CASSLPTGQGTSSLHF.

This chain joins TRBV5-5 and TRBJ1-5; maybe TRBD1 (5 bases). V was shortened by 7 bases and J by 5 bases, with 13 bases between the two germline ends. The length of the CDR3 is 13 residues. Germline values: CDR1 SGHKS, CDR2 YYEKEE (reference sequence). CDR3 DNA: TGTGCCAGCGGGACCGCCAGAGATCAGCCCCAGCATTTT. As protein: CASGTARDQPQHF.